Shown below are 16 T cell receptor beta chains from a single sample sequenced in a study of radiation and T cells in renal cell carcinoma. TCRdb keeps only in-frame clones here, not all; method: immunoSEQ multiplex PCR. The profile shows some 120,000 clones, over 75% of them singletons. Noted time point: blood 2 weeks post-SBRT. The treatment denotes: 15 Gy SBRT to primary tumor, nephrectomy 4 weeks later. Sequences were derived from blood, sampled from a patient whose treatment included radiotherapy and nephrectomy. These receptors all come from a man over 45 with renal cell carcinoma.

The chain has TRBV6-5 and TRBJ2-1; no definite D call. V gave up 4 bases and J gave up 0 bases, with 10 bases separating them. Germline-derived CDR1 and CDR2 are MNHEY and SVGAGI. The CDR3 totals 15 residues. The CDR3 region is CASSSPGPSYNEQFF. CDR3 nucleotide sequence: TGTGCCAGCAGTTCCCCCGGGCCCTCCTACAATGAGCAGTTCTTC.

V is TRBV9 and J is TRBJ2-1, with D perhaps TRBD2 (6 bases). Germline V gene sequence: CDR1 SGDLS, CDR2 YYNGEE. The germline V and J ends were trimmed by 0 bases and 7 bases, with 11 bases remaining between them. This CDR3 contains 14 residues. The CDR3 protein is CASSVGTTGNEQFF. CDR3 coding DNA: TGTGCCAGCAGCGTAGGGACTACCGGGAATGAGCAGTTCTTC.

V and J are TRBV5-5 and TRBJ1-1, with D perhaps TRBD1 (5 bases). Per germline, CDR1 SGHKS and CDR2 YYEKEE (reference sequence). The germline V and J ends were trimmed by 4 bases and 4 bases, with 17 bases remaining between them. The CDR3 spans 15 residues. CDR3 nucleotides: TGTGCCAGCAGCCAGAGGGCAGGGCGAAGCACTGAAGCTTTCTTT. Translation: CASSQRAGRSTEAFF.

The V call is TRBV5-1, the J call TRBJ2-7; 8 nucleotides agree with TRBD1. CDR1 and CDR2 from the germline V gene are SGHRS and YFSETQ. J lost 0 bases, V lost 2 bases, and 4 bases had no gene match. CDR3 length equals 15 residues. CDR3 DNA sequence: TGCGCCAGCAGCTTAGACAGGGGTAGCTCCTACGAGCAGTACTTC. It codes for CASSLDRGSSYEQYF.

A single count supports this clone. The chain combines TRBV13 with TRBJ2-7, with D possibly TRBD1 on 6 matching bases. The germline V gene has CDR1 PRHDT and CDR2 FYEKMQ (reference sequence). V was clipped by 4 bases and J by 0 bases, with 10 bases between them. The CDR3 loop spans 14 amino acids. The CDR3 is CASSSTGSSYEQYF. The CDR3 DNA reads as TGTGCCAGCAGCTCTACAGGGAGCTCCTACGAGCAGTACTTC.

The sample holds many counts of this clone. The chain is built from TRBV7-2 and TRBJ1-5; D is perhaps TRBD1 (5 bases). The CDR3 consists of 16 residues. The V end was cut by 5 bases, the J end by 1 base, with 15 bases between. From germline, CDR1 is SGHTA and CDR2 FQGNSA. This CDR3 reads CASSARRGDSNQPQHF. The CDR3 nucleotides are TGTGCCAGCAGCGCCCGTAGGGGCGACAGCAATCAGCCCCAGCATTTT.

The chain has TRBV10-3 and TRBJ2-3, with D perhaps matching TRBD1 or TRBD2 (5 bases each). Trimming took 3 bases from V and 6 from J, leaving 13 bases between them. Germline V gives CDR1 ENHRY, CDR2 SYGVKD. CDR3 size: 14 residues. The CDR3, as DNA: TGTGCCATCAGTGAAGTCGGGACGGGCGATACGCAGTATTTT. Translated: CAISEVGTGDTQYF.

This chain connects TRBV2 to TRBJ1-4, with D perhaps TRBD1 (5 bases). The length of the CDR3 is 12 residues. CDR1 is SNHLY and CDR2 is FYNNEI in the germline V gene. V dropped 6 bases and J dropped 6 bases, with 8 bases sitting between them. The CDR3 DNA is TGTGCCAGCAGGGGACGGGATGAAAAACTGTTTTTT. The encoded protein is CASRGRDEKLFF.

CDR3: CASKGAYTEAFF. The DNA for the CDR3 is TGTGCCTCGAAGGGGGCCTACACTGAAGCTTTCTTT. This sequence joins TRBV28 and TRBJ1-1; 7 nucleotides agree with TRBD1. Germline assignment: CDR1 MDHEN and CDR2 SYDVKM. The CDR3 is 12 residues long. Trimming cost V 11 bases and J 3 bases; bases outside gene matches: 6.

This chain uses TRBV5-4 with TRBJ2-6; tentatively, D is TRBD2 (6 bases). V was pared by 3 bases and J by 3 bases, with 10 bases between. This CDR3 comprises 15 residues. CDR1 is SGHNT, CDR2 YYREEE, per germline (reference sequence). CDR3 coding DNA: TGTGCCAGCAGCTCGGTCGGGGGTGGGGCCAACGTCCTGACTTTC. This encodes CASSSVGGGANVLTF.

This clone has only one observation. The rearrangement uses TRBV6-5 and TRBJ1-3, with 7 positions matching TRBD1. V lost 4 bases and J lost 3; bases outside the gene matches: 6. Germline lookup yields CDR1 MNHEY and CDR2 SVGAGI. The CDR3 runs 15 residues. The CDR3 region is CASSFGGGIGNTIYF. The CDR3 nucleotides read TGTGCCAGCAGTTTTGGAGGGGGCATTGGAAACACCATATATTTT.

This chain uses TRBV7-9 with TRBJ1-1, with a possible D match to TRBD1 (6 bases). Trimming took off 6 bases at V and 5 bases at J, with 19 bases between the two ends. CDR1 is SEHNR, CDR2 FQNEAQ, per germline (reference sequence). The length of the CDR3 is 15 residues. The CDR3 is CASRRRGGSATEAFF. CDR3 sequence (DNA): TGTGCCAGCAGACGCAGGGGAGGGTCGGCTACTGAAGCTTTCTTT.

The V and J genes are TRBV5-1 and TRBJ2-7; 9 positions match TRBD1. Per the germline V gene, CDR1 is SGHRS and CDR2 is YFSETQ. This CDR3 contains 14 residues. Germline trimming cut 3 bases from V and 3 bases from J; bases unmatched to any gene: 4. This CDR3 is CASSSGQGNYEQYF. The CDR3 DNA follows: TGCGCCAGCAGCTCGGGACAGGGAAACTACGAGCAGTACTTC. Looking up the rest from reference TRBV5-1 and TRBJ2-7 gives the full variable domain: KAGVTQTPRYLIKTRGQQVTLSCSPISGHRSVSWYQQTPGQGLQFLFEYFSETQRNKGNFPGRFSGRQFSNSRSEMNVSTLELGDSALYLCASSSGQGNYEQYFGPGTRLTVT.

The V gene is TRBV5-8, the J gene TRBJ2-5; either TRBD1 or TRBD2 may supply D (5 bases each). The CDR3 length is 17 residues. V was pared by 6 bases and J by 1 base, with 22 bases between. Per the germline V gene, CDR1 is SGHTS and CDR2 is YDEGEE. The CDR3 reads CASKAGRWPGLQETQYF. In nucleotides, the CDR3 is TGTGCCAGCAAAGCAGGGAGATGGCCCGGACTCCAAGAGACCCAGTACTTC. The whole variable domain, remainder taken from reference TRBV5-8 and TRBJ2-5, is EAGVTQSPTHLIKTRGQQATLRCSPISGHTSVYWYQQALGLGLQFLLWYDEGEERNRGNFPPRFSGRQFPNYSSELNVNALELEDSALYLCASKAGRWPGLQETQYFGPGTRLLVL.

The chain recombines TRBV5-1 with TRBJ1-2; perhaps TRBD1 as D (5 bases). Looked up from germline, CDR1 is SGHRS and CDR2 is YFSETQ. Trimming shortened V by 3 bases and J by 8 bases, and 20 bases separated the two germline ends. The length of the CDR3 is 15 residues. This chain's CDR3 is CASSSGRLTGEGYTF. The CDR3 region has the DNA TGCGCCAGCAGCTCCGGTCGGCTGACGGGGGAAGGCTACACCTTC.

In this sample, this clone turned up once. This sequence joins TRBV19 and TRBJ2-2, with 12 bases fitting TRBD2. The CDR3 covers 16 residues. The V gene's germline CDR1 is LNHDA and CDR2 SQIVND (reference sequence). J gave up 5 bases and V 3 bases, and 4 bases lay outside the gene matches. CDR3 nucleotide sequence: TGTGCCAGTAGTATTCTAGCGGGAGGGGATACCGGGGAGCTGTTTTTT. Encoded protein: CASSILAGGDTGELFF. The variable domain in full, with the rest retrieved from reference TRBV19 and TRBJ2-2, is DGGITQSPKYLFRKEGQNVTLSCEQNLNHDAMYWYRQDPGQGLRLIYYSQIVNDFQKGDIAEGYSVSREKKESFPLTVTSAQKNPTAFYLCASSILAGGDTGELFFGEGSRLTVL.